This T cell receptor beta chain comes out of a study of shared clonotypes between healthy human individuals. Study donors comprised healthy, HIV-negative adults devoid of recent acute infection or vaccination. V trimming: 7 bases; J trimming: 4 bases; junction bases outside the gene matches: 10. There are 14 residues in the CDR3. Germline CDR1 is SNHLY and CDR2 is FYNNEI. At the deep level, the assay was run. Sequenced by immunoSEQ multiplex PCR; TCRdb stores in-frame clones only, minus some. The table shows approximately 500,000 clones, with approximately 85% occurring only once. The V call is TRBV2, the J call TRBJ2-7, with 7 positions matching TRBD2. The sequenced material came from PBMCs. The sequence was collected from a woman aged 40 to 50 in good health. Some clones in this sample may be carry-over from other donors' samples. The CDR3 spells CASTSGGGSYEQYF. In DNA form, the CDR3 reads TGTGCCAGCACCTCTGGGGGGGGATCGTACGAGCAGTACTTC.